The rows below give T cell receptor beta chains drawn from one sample of a study of blood T cell repertoires in COVID-19. Profiled with immunoSEQ multiplex PCR; TCRdb holds only in-frame clones, not every one. This sample has hundreds of thousands of clones, with approximately 83% found just once. The specimen was peripheral blood. The receptors shown here come from a woman in her twenties or thirties who had recovered from COVID-19. Both conserved end residues are part of each CDR3. Fields, in order: V gene, clone size, J gene, D gene, CDR3 protein, CDR3 DNA. The D gene is left open where the match is weak. Size is omitted from some rows. Given values are once, few, many or a class for expanded clones.

V: TRBV27; size: .; J: TRBJ2-7; D: .; CDR3: CASSPGQFYEQYF; DNA: TGTGCCAGCAGTCCCGGACAGTTCTACGAGCAGTACTTC
V: TRBV5-8; size: .; J: TRBJ1-4; D: .; CDR3: CASSLTGRLFF; DNA: TGTGCCAGCAGCCTGACAGGTCGACTGTTTTTT
V: TRBV27; size: .; J: TRBJ2-3; D: TRBD2; CDR3: CASSLSTSGADTQYF; DNA: TGTGCCAGCAGTTTATCGACTAGCGGTGCAGATACGCAGTATTTT
V: TRBV28; size: .; J: TRBJ1-6; D: TRBD1; CDR3: CASSNPDRAYNSPLHF; DNA: TGTGCCAGCAGCAATCCTGACAGGGCCTATAATTCACCCCTCCACTTT
V: TRBV29-1; size: .; J: TRBJ1-2; D: .; CDR3: CSVLSVRQAHGYTF; DNA: TGCAGCGTTCTTTCAGTCAGGCAGGCCCATGGCTACACCTTC
V: TRBV12-3/TRBV12-4; size: few; J: TRBJ2-2; D: .; CDR3: CASSFTATGELFF; DNA: TGTGCCAGCAGTTTTACAGCCACCGGGGAGCTGTTTTTT
V: TRBV27; size: .; J: TRBJ1-1; D: .; CDR3: CASSLISGNTEAFF; DNA: TGTGCCAGCAGTTTAATTTCAGGGAACACTGAAGCTTTCTTT
V: TRBV28; size: .; J: TRBJ2-2; D: TRBD2; CDR3: CASSFPDGRRTEELFF; DNA: TGTGCCAGCAGTTTCCCGGACGGGAGGAGGACCGAGGAGCTGTTTTTT
V: TRBV28; size: .; J: TRBJ2-7; D: .; CDR3: CARPPAGEQYF; DNA: TGTGCCAGACCCCCCGCGGGCGAGCAGTACTTC
V: TRBV28; size: .; J: TRBJ2-5; D: TRBD2; CDR3: CASGTSGRAETQYF; DNA: TGTGCCAGCGGAACTAGCGGGAGGGCGGAGACCCAGTACTTC
V: TRBV6-4; size: .; J: TRBJ2-1; D: .; CDR3: CASSDSPRHNEQFF; DNA: TGTGCCAGCAGCGACTCTCCCAGGCACAATGAGCAGTTCTTC
V: TRBV5-1; size: .; J: TRBJ1-4; D: TRBD1; CDR3: CASSPFRQGANEKLFF; DNA: TGCGCCAGCAGCCCTTTCCGACAGGGAGCTAATGAAAAACTGTTTTTT
V: TRBV7-9; size: .; J: TRBJ2-7; D: .; CDR3: CASSLGETYEQYF; DNA: TGTGCCAGCAGCTTAGGAGAGACCTACGAGCAGTACTTC
V: TRBV5-4; size: .; J: TRBJ1-2; D: .; CDR3: CASSLAFDGGGYTF; DNA: TGTGCCAGCAGCTTGGCCTTCGATGGGGGCGGCTACACCTTC
V: TRBV28; size: .; J: TRBJ1-2; D: .; CDR3: CASSVHGNYGYTF; DNA: TGTGCCAGCAGCGTGCACGGGAACTATGGCTACACCTTC
V: TRBV5-1; size: .; J: TRBJ1-3; D: TRBD1; CDR3: CASSLSRTGGNTIYF; DNA: TGCGCCAGCAGCCTAAGCCGGACAGGTGGAAACACCATATATTTT
V: TRBV15; size: .; J: TRBJ1-2; D: .; CDR3: CATSRGGGISYTF; DNA: TGTGCCACCAGCAGAGGCGGGGGCATTAGCTACACCTTC
V: TRBV4-1; size: .; J: TRBJ2-7; D: .; CDR3: CASSQVPRGSSYEQYF; DNA: TGCGCCAGCAGCCAAGTCCCTAGGGGGTCCTCCTACGAGCAGTACTTC
V: TRBV7-2; size: .; J: TRBJ2-2; D: .; CDR3: CASSGRGNTGELFF; DNA: TGTGCCAGCAGCGGCAGGGGGAACACCGGGGAGCTGTTTTTT
V: TRBV9; size: .; J: TRBJ1-2; D: .; CDR3: CASSVGTGVDGYTF; DNA: TGTGCCAGCAGCGTAGGGACGGGAGTGGATGGCTACACCTTC
V: TRBV6-5; size: .; J: TRBJ1-4; D: .; CDR3: CASSYSAGRGEKLFF; DNA: TGTGCCAGCAGTTACTCGGCAGGGCGGGGTGAAAAACTGTTTTTT
V: TRBV6-6; size: .; J: TRBJ2-6; D: .; CDR3: CASSRAGDLSGANVLTF; DNA: TGTGCCAGCAGTCGCGCAGGGGACCTCTCTGGGGCCAACGTCCTGACTTTC
V: TRBV29-1; size: .; J: TRBJ1-1; D: .; CDR3: CSVATGPYEAFF; DNA: TGCAGCGTCGCCACAGGGCCCTATGAAGCTTTCTTT
V: TRBV19; size: .; J: TRBJ2-3; D: TRBD2; CDR3: CASQAGGADTQYF; DNA: TGTGCCAGTCAGGCGGGAGGAGCAGATACGCAGTATTTT
V: TRBV5-1; size: .; J: TRBJ2-2; D: .; CDR3: CVSSLEWGVGELFF; DNA: TGCGTCAGCAGCTTGGAGTGGGGCGTCGGGGAGCTGTTTTTT
V: TRBV5-6; size: .; J: TRBJ2-2; D: TRBD2; CDR3: CASTGLAEYTGELFF; DNA: TGTGCCAGCACAGGACTAGCGGAGTACACCGGGGAGCTGTTTTTT
V: TRBV28; size: .; J: TRBJ1-1; D: TRBD1; CDR3: CASSLRQGQSFF; DNA: TGTGCCAGCAGTTTGCGACAGGGGCAATCTTTCTTT
V: TRBV27; size: .; J: TRBJ1-3; D: .; CDR3: CASSFRGHSGNTIYF; DNA: TGTGCCAGCAGTTTTCGGGGTCACTCTGGAAACACCATATATTTT
V: TRBV6-1; size: .; J: TRBJ2-3; D: TRBD2; CDR3: CASSADGGLAFPDTQYF; DNA: TGTGCCAGCAGTGCCGACGGGGGACTAGCGTTCCCGGATACGCAGTATTTT
V: TRBV21-1; size: .; J: TRBJ2-1; D: .; CDR3: CASSKPDGGFYNEQFF; DNA: TGTGCCAGCAGCAAACCCGACGGGGGGTTCTACAATGAGCAGTTCTTC
V: TRBV5-8; size: .; J: TRBJ1-3; D: TRBD1; CDR3: CASSRTGTGNTIYF; DNA: TGTGCCAGCAGCCGGACAGGGACTGGAAACACCATATATTTT
V: TRBV5-1; size: .; J: TRBJ2-1; D: TRBD2; CDR3: CASSEGLELEQFF; DNA: TGCGCCAGCAGCGAAGGACTAGAGCTTGAGCAGTTCTTC
V: TRBV10-1; size: .; J: TRBJ2-5; D: TRBD1; CDR3: CASLFTTHRGRQETQYF; DNA: TGCGCCAGCCTGTTCACTACACACAGGGGGCGCCAAGAGACCCAGTACTTC
V: TRBV5-4; size: .; J: TRBJ1-1; D: TRBD1; CDR3: CASSKTGQGNINTEAFF; DNA: TGTGCCAGCAGCAAGACGGGACAGGGCAATATAAACACTGAAGCTTTCTTT
V: TRBV5-4; size: .; J: TRBJ2-5; D: .; CDR3: CASSLDQALQETQYF; DNA: TGTGCCAGCAGCTTGGACCAGGCCTTGCAAGAGACCCAGTACTTC
V: TRBV27; size: .; J: TRBJ1-5; D: .; CDR3: CASSLVSGQPQHF; DNA: TGTGCCAGCAGTTTAGTGTCCGGGCAGCCCCAGCATTTT
V: TRBV4-3; size: .; J: TRBJ1-3; D: TRBD1; CDR3: CASSQGTGAGNTIYF; DNA: TGCGCCAGCAGCCAGGGGACAGGGGCTGGAAACACCATATATTTT
V: TRBV30; size: .; J: TRBJ2-6; D: .; CDR3: CAWSVLGAGGANVLTF; DNA: TGTGCCTGGAGTGTACTGGGGGCAGGTGGGGCCAACGTCCTGACTTTC
V: TRBV7-9; size: .; J: TRBJ1-2; D: .; CDR3: CASTRTEINYGYTF; DNA: TGTGCCAGCACCCGGACAGAAATTAACTATGGCTACACCTTC
V: TRBV11-2; size: .; J: TRBJ1-1; D: .; CDR3: CASSPGPGGTEAFF; DNA: TGTGCCAGCAGCCCAGGGCCAGGTGGGACTGAAGCTTTCTTT
V: TRBV6-5; size: .; J: TRBJ1-1; D: .; CDR3: CASRENAEAFF; DNA: TGTGCCAGCAGGGAGAACGCTGAAGCTTTCTTT
V: TRBV27; size: .; J: TRBJ1-2; D: .; CDR3: CASSLWGSSANYGYTF; DNA: TGTGCCAGCAGTTTATGGGGCAGTTCAGCTAACTATGGCTACACCTTC
V: TRBV28; size: .; J: TRBJ2-7; D: TRBD2; CDR3: CASSLPQREGTYEQYF; DNA: TGTGCCAGCAGTTTACCCCAGCGGGAGGGGACCTACGAGCAGTACTTC
V: TRBV6-2/TRBV6-3; size: .; J: TRBJ2-7; D: .; CDR3: CASSYLTRNYEQYF; DNA: TGTGCCAGCAGTTACCTGACTAGGAACTACGAGCAGTACTTC
V: TRBV12-3/TRBV12-4; size: .; J: TRBJ2-7; D: TRBD1; CDR3: CASSLEGDRQYF; DNA: TGTGCCAGCAGTTTAGAGGGGGACAGGCAGTACTTC
V: TRBV19; size: .; J: TRBJ1-5; D: TRBD1; CDR3: CASRQGYQPQHF; DNA: TGTGCCAGTCGACAGGGTTATCAGCCCCAGCATTTT